This T cell receptor (beta chain) is drawn from a study of blood T cells in healthy people across ages. Study details: With template switching, about one barcoded beta molecule was captured per two T cells. General study findings and limits: No one knew whether donors had CMV, which possibly confounded expanded clonotype changes.

Then a second PCR, running about 6 to 11 cycles, was carried out with a sample-barcoded 5' primer and a J-beta primer mix. One entry per CDR3 protein results from TCRdb running MiXCR on the 5' RACE reads. Among 1.5 million to 2 million distinct CDR3 sequences listed, about 28% were seen once. The ends were cut back, 5 bases at V and 2 bases at J, with 19 bases in the middle. The CDR3 consists of 17 residues. Germline CDR1 SGHTA, CDR2 FQGNSA. Concerning this clonotype: The antigen is not known.

Extractions gave at least 6 micrograms of total RNA per sample. The TCR sequence derives from a woman in her 30s in good health. The chain has TRBV7-2 and TRBJ1-5, with D perhaps matching TRBD1 (5 bases). Sequencing used blood. In DNA form, the CDR3 reads TGTGCCAGCAGCCCCGGGTCGGCAGGAGGGGGCAATCAGCCCCAGCATTTT. Protein: CASSPGSAGGGNQPQHF.